This T cell receptor beta chain was found in a study of response to subunit inactivated influenza vaccine. General observations from the study: Few additional T cells are recruited per seasonal influenza vaccination, authors suggested.

Each CDR3 protein is one row after TCRdb ran MiXCR on the RT-PCR reads. The sample includes under 750,000 distinct CDR3 sequences, roughly 10% of them seen just once. The CDR3 contains 11 residues. Germline lookup yields CDR1 SNHLY and CDR2 FYNNEI. As for this clonotype: What it binds is unknown. A junction boundary mismatches the germline segment, possibly from a read error.

The chain carries TRBV2 and TRBJ2-1, with TRBD2 matching over 10 bases. The sequence was collected from a man aged 45-60 years who received an inactivated influenza vaccine. The material was PBMCs from blood, obtained on the day of vaccination. Written as DNA, the CDR3 is TGTGCCAGCAGTGAAAGGCTAGCGGGGGTATTC. Protein sequence: CASSERLAGVF.